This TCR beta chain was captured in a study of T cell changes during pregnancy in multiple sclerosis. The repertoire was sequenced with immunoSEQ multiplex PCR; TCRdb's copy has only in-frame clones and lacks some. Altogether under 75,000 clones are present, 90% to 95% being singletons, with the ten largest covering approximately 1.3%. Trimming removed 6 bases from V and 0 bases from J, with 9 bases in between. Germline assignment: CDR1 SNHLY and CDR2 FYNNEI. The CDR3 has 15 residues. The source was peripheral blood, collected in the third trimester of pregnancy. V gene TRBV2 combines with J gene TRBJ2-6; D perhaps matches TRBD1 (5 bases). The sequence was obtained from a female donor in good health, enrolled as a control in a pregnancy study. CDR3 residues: CASRKQVSGANVLTF. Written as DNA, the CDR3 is TGTGCCAGCAGGAAACAGGTCTCTGGGGCCAACGTCCTGACTTTC.